One sample yielded the 21 T cell receptor beta chains listed below, sequenced in a study of shared clonotypes between healthy human individuals. Profiled with immunoSEQ multiplex PCR; TCRdb holds only in-frame clones, not every one. This sample has some 490,000 clones, with approximately 82% found just once. The specimen sequenced was PBMCs. These receptor sequences come from a woman aged 40 to 49 in good health. Some clones in this sample may be carry-over from other donors' samples.

CDR3 DNA sequence: TGTGCCAGTAATTCGGGGACAGGGGACGGGGACTATGGCTACACCTTC. It translates to CASNSGTGDGDYGYTF. The chain recombines TRBV19 with TRBJ1-2; 10 positions match TRBD1. This CDR3 is 16 amino acids long. Germline CDR1 LNHDA, CDR2 SQIVND (reference sequence). V gave up 7 bases and J gave up 3 bases; unmatched junction bases: 11.

The chain carries TRBV2 and TRBJ2-2; TRBD2 agrees at 14 bases. This CDR3 has 15 amino acids. CDR1 and CDR2 (germline): SNHLY, FYNNEI. V was clipped by 8 bases and J by 5 bases; unmatched bases: 4. In DNA form, the CDR3 reads TGTGCCAGCCGCGGACTAGCGGGAGGTACCGGGGAGCTGTTTTTT. Amino acids: CASRGLAGGTGELFF.

The chain employs TRBV10-2 and TRBJ2-1, with 14 bases aligning to TRBD2. The CDR3 runs 19 residues. Trimming cost V 4 bases and J 4 bases; bases outside gene matches: 12. The germline gives CDR1 WSHSY, CDR2 SAAADI. This CDR3 reads CASSGQTGLAGVWYNEQFF. The CDR3 DNA follows: TGCGCCAGCAGTGGACAAACGGGACTAGCGGGAGTTTGGTACAATGAGCAGTTCTTC.

V and J are TRBV7-2 and TRBJ2-1, with D perhaps matching TRBD2 (5 bases). This CDR3 contains 15 residues. Germline lookup yields CDR1 SGHTA and CDR2 FQGNSA. V lost 0 bases and J 3 bases, leaving 9 bases between the germline ends. CDR3 sequence (DNA): TGTGCCAGCAGCTTAGCCCTAGCCCTCTACAATGAGCAGTTCTTC. It specifies CASSLALALYNEQFF. Looking up the rest from reference TRBV7-2 and TRBJ2-1 gives the full variable domain: GAGVSQSPSNKVTEKGKDVELRCDPISGHTALYWYRQSLGQGLEFLIYFQGNSAPDKSGLPSDRFSAERTGGSVSTLTIQRTQQEDSAVYLCASSLALALYNEQFFGPGTRLTVL.

The rearrangement joins TRBV11-2 to TRBJ2-3; perhaps TRBD2 as D (5 bases). Germline values: CDR1 SGHAT, CDR2 FQNNGV. The CDR3 length is 13 residues. V was pared by 3 bases and J by 5 bases, with 9 bases between. In DNA form, the CDR3 reads TGTGCCAGCAGCTTCGGGATCGTAGATACGCAGTATTTT. Translating gives CASSFGIVDTQYF. Supplemented by reference TRBV11-2 and TRBJ2-3, the full variable domain reads EAGVAQSPRYKIIEKRQSVAFWCNPISGHATLYWYQQILGQGPKLLIQFQNNGVVDDSQLPKDRFSAERLKGVDSTLKIQPAKLEDSAVYLCASSFGIVDTQYFGPGTRLTVL.

The chain is built from TRBV11-2 and TRBJ1-5, with D uncertain. CDR3 length: 15 residues. Germline V CDR1 and CDR2: SGHAT, FQNNGV. Trimming pared 7 bases from V and 5 bases from J, leaving 18 bases between. DNA for the CDR3: TGTGCCAGCACCCTCGGCGTGCAGGTGGATCAGCCCCAGCATTTT. Translating gives CASTLGVQVDQPQHF.

The CDR3: CATSRSGVLAHTQYF. CDR3 sequence (DNA): TGTGCCACCAGCAGATCGGGGGTACTAGCGCATACGCAGTATTTT. The chain employs TRBV15 and TRBJ2-3; 7 bases match TRBD2. The germline CDR1 and CDR2 sequences are LNHNV and YYDKDF (reference sequence). Unmatched junction bases numbered 9, after V lost 2 bases and J lost 7 bases. The CDR3 contains 15 residues. Full variable domain (remainder filled in from reference TRBV15 and TRBJ2-3): DAMVIQNPRYQVTQFGKPVTLSCSQTLNHNVMYWYQQKSSQAPKLLFHYYDKDFNNEADTPDNFQSRRPNTSFCFLDIRSPGLGDTAMYLCATSRSGVLAHTQYFGPGTRLTVL.

This clone was picked up a small number of times. The chain's CDR3 is CASSLIGGRSDTQYF. The CDR3, as DNA: TGTGCCAGCAGCTTGATCGGAGGGAGATCAGATACGCAGTATTTT. The chain links TRBV11-2 to TRBJ2-3; D might be TRBD2 (6 bases). This CDR3 spans 15 amino acids. Trimming took 3 bases from V and 4 from J, leaving 14 bases between them. CDR1 SGHAT and CDR2 FQNNGV come from the germline V gene.

The chain employs TRBV29-1 and TRBJ2-7; 7 positions agree with TRBD1. The CDR3 loop spans 13 amino acids. The V and J ends lost 7 bases and 5 bases, in that order; junction bases with no gene match: 11. CDR1 and CDR2 from the germline V gene are SQVTM and ANQGSEA. This CDR3 reads CSAEAQGKNEQYF. CDR3 in DNA: TGCAGCGCCGAGGCACAGGGGAAAAACGAGCAGTACTTC.

The chain is built from TRBV5-1 and TRBJ2-1, with 9 positions matching TRBD2. The germline CDR1 and CDR2 sequences are SGHRS and YFSETQ. The ends lost 6 bases at V and 10 bases at J; junction bases unmatched: 14. The CDR3 extends over 15 amino acids. Here the CDR3 reads CASTPGLAQGREQFF. The CDR3 DNA follows: TGCGCCAGCACCCCCGGACTAGCGCAAGGAAGGGAGCAGTTCTTC. The entire variable domain, with the rest obtained from reference TRBV5-1 and TRBJ2-1, is as follows: KAGVTQTPRYLIKTRGQQVTLSCSPISGHRSVSWYQQTPGQGLQFLFEYFSETQRNKGNFPGRFSGRQFSNSRSEMNVSTLELGDSALYLCASTPGLAQGREQFFGPGTRLTVL.

The chain recombines TRBV7-8 with TRBJ2-1, with 10 bases aligning to TRBD2. After removal of 1 base from V and 9 bases from J, the junction contained 3 bases not matched to a gene. Germline V gives CDR1 SGHVS, CDR2 FQNEAQ. CDR3 length: 14 residues. The CDR3 DNA follows: TGTGCCAGCAGCTTAGTGGCTAGCGGGGGTGAGCAGTTCTTC. It encodes CASSLVASGGEQFF.

The chain is built from TRBV28 and TRBJ2-7; 10 bases agree with TRBD2. The CDR3 has 16 amino acids. Germline CDR1 reads MDHEN; CDR2 reads SYDVKM. The J segment lost 3 bases and the V segment lost 4 bases, leaving 9 bases of the junction unmatched. The CDR3 protein is CASSSPGLAADYEQYF. CDR3 DNA sequence: TGTGCCAGCAGTTCCCCCGGACTAGCGGCTGACTACGAGCAGTACTTC.

The J gene is TRBJ2-7, the V gene TRBV2; the match to TRBD2 covers 13 bases. The CDR3 is 16 amino acids. Germline V CDR1 and CDR2: SNHLY, FYNNEI. The V segment lost 6 bases and the J segment 3 bases; nucleotides outside the gene matches: 8. CDR3 nucleotides: TGTGCCAGCAGCGGGACTAGCGGGAATCGCGTCTACGAGCAGTACTTC. As protein: CASSGTSGNRVYEQYF.

This rearrangement joins TRBV7-9 to TRBJ2-1; perhaps TRBD2 as D (6 bases). There are 14 residues in the CDR3. Trimming took 4 bases from V and 3 from J, leaving 10 bases between them. Germline lookup yields CDR1 SEHNR and CDR2 FQNEAQ (reference sequence). The CDR3 region is CASSYAGNYNEQFF. The CDR3 nucleotides are TGTGCCAGCAGCTATGCGGGGAACTACAATGAGCAGTTCTTC.

As for this clone: This may be a read error, as it is one base from a much larger clone. The V call is TRBV5-1, the J call TRBJ2-7; 8 bases are shared with TRBD1. The V gene's germline CDR1 is SGHRS and CDR2 YFSETQ. The CDR3 is made up of 16 amino acids. The CDR3 protein is CASNLAGTGNLYEQYF. CDR3 DNA sequence: TGCGCCAGCAACTTGGCCGGGACAGGAAACCTCTACGAGCAGTACTTC.

V and J are TRBV6-5 and TRBJ2-2; D ambiguous. In germline, CDR1 is MNHEY, CDR2 SVGAGI. The V gene lost 6 bases and the J gene lost 4 bases, with 12 bases spanning the gap. This CDR3 has 14 amino acids. The CDR3 region has the DNA TGTGCCAGCAGGCCCCAAAGTTTCACCGGGGAGCTGTTTTTT. This gives the protein CASRPQSFTGELFF.

The rearrangement uses TRBV18 and TRBJ2-1; TRBD1 matches at 7 bases. V was clipped by 5 bases and J by 3 bases; unmatched bases: 4. Germline assignment: CDR1 KGHSH and CDR2 LQKENI. The CDR3 is 14 residues long. The CDR3 is CASSRGQVYNEQFF. CDR3 DNA: TGTGCCAGCTCAAGAGGACAGGTCTACAATGAGCAGTTCTTC.

The genes are TRBV5-4 and TRBJ2-5; possibly TRBD1 or TRBD2 for D (5 bases each). The DNA end is more similar to TRBJ2-7, so the J call may be wrong. The CDR3 extends over 14 amino acids. Germline V gives CDR1 SGHNT, CDR2 YYREEE (reference sequence). The CDR3 region has the DNA TGTGCCAGCAGCTTAGGGGACGGAGCCTACGAGCAGTACTTC. This gives the protein CASSLGDGAYEQYF.

This clone has a handful of counts. This chain links TRBV30 with TRBJ2-2; no reliable D call. The CDR3 has 17 residues. V lost 0 bases, J lost 4 bases, and 18 bases lay in between. Germline CDR1 and CDR2: GTSNPN and SVGIG (reference sequence). The CDR3 DNA reads TGTGCCTGGAGTGTAGGGTCCCCCTCGAGCGTCACCGGGGAGCTGTTTTTT. It is translated as CAWSVGSPSSVTGELFF.

The V call is TRBV4-3, the J call TRBJ2-7; 11 nucleotides agree with TRBD2. Germline V gives CDR1 LGHNA, CDR2 YSLEER. After removal of 3 bases from V and 3 bases from J, the junction contained 4 bases not matched to a gene. CDR3 length equals 15 residues. CDR3 region: CASSHLAGGDYEQYF. Written as DNA, the CDR3 is TGCGCCAGCAGCCACTTAGCGGGAGGGGACTACGAGCAGTACTTC.

The chain recombines TRBV15 with TRBJ1-4; D is unresolved. This CDR3 has 16 residues. Germline V gives CDR1 LNHNV, CDR2 YYDKDF (reference sequence). Between the trimmed V and J ends, which lost 4 bases and 3 bases, there was a span of 15 bases. CDR3 in amino acids: CATSTRGRVSNEKLFF. CDR3 in DNA: TGTGCCACCAGCACCCGAGGAAGGGTCTCTAATGAAAAACTGTTTTTT.